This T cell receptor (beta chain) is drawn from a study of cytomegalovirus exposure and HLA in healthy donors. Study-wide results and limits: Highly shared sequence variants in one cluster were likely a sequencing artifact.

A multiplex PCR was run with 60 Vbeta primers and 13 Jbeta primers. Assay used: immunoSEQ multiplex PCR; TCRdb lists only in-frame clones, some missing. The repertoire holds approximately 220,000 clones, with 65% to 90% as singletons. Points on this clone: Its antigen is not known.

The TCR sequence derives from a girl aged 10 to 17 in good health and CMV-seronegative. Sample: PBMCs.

This chain's CDR3 is CASSPQGLRTEQYF. The CDR3, as DNA: TGTGCCAGCAGCCCCCAGGGATTACGAACCGAGCAGTACTTC. The chain uses TRBV7-2 and TRBJ2-7; D is perhaps TRBD1 (5 bases). Trimming shortened V by 5 bases and J by 6 bases, and 17 bases separated the two germline ends. CDR3 length equals 14 residues. CDR1 SGHTA and CDR2 FQGNSA come from the germline V gene.